This T cell receptor beta chain derives from a study of control samples from healthy donors and cancer patients. The assay was immunoSEQ multiplex PCR, and TCRdb's table has in-frame clones only and misses some. The sample consists of some 410,000 clones, around 90% of them appearing once. After removal of 5 bases from V and 0 bases from J, the junction contained 12 bases not matched to a gene. Per germline, CDR1 SGHAT and CDR2 FQNNGV. CDR3 length: 18 amino acids. Material: PBMCs. The chain joins TRBV11-2 to TRBJ2-3; 9 bases agree with TRBD2. The TCR comes from a middle-aged man with head and neck cancer. The CDR3 nucleotides read TGTGCCAGCAGCCCCCTAGCGGGGTTCGGCCCTAGCACAGATACGCAGTATTTT. It is translated as CASSPLAGFGPSTDTQYF.